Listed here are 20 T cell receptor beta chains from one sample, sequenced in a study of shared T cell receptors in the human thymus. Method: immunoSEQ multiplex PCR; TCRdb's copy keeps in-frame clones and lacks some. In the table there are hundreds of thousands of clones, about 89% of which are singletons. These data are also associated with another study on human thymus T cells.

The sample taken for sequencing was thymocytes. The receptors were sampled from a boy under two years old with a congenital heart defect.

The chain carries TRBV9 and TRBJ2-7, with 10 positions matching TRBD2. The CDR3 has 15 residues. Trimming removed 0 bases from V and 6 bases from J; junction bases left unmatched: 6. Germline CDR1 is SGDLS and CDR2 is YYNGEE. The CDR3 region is CASSVAASGSLEQYF. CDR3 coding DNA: TGTGCCAGCAGCGTAGCGGCTAGCGGGAGCCTCGAGCAGTACTTC. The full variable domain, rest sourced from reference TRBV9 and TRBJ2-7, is DSGVTQTPKHLITATGQRVTLRCSPRSGDLSVYWYQQSLDQGLQFLIQYYNGEERAKGNILERFSAQQFPDLHSELNLSSLELGDSALYFCASSVAASGSLEQYFGPGTRLTVT.

The CDR3 bases are TGTGCCAGCAGCCGTTGGGACGACAGGGGGCGAATCCACGAGCAGTACTTC. Its protein product is CASSRWDDRGRIHEQYF. This chain connects TRBV7-9 to TRBJ2-7; the match to TRBD1 covers 10 bases. The germline gives CDR1 SEHNR, CDR2 FQNEAQ (reference sequence). This CDR3 spans 17 amino acids. Trimming cost V 5 bases and J 5 bases; bases outside gene matches: 15.

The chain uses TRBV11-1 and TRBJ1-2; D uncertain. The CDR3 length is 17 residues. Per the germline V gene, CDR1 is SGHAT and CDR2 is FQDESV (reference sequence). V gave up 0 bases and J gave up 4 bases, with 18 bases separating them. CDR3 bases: TGTGCCAGCAGCTTAGCGCGGGGTTCGTCAGGTATCTATGGCTACACCTTC. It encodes CASSLARGSSGIYGYTF.

The CDR3 coding sequence is TGTGCCAGCAGTATAATAAAGACAGAGAACACTGAAGCTTTCTTT. This sequence encodes CASSIIKTENTEAFF. The chain couples TRBV6-6 to TRBJ1-1; a possible D gene is TRBD1 (5 bases). CDR1 is MNHNY and CDR2 is SVGAGI in the germline V gene (reference sequence). The germline V and J ends were trimmed by 5 bases and 1 base, with 14 bases remaining between them. The CDR3 is 15 amino acids.

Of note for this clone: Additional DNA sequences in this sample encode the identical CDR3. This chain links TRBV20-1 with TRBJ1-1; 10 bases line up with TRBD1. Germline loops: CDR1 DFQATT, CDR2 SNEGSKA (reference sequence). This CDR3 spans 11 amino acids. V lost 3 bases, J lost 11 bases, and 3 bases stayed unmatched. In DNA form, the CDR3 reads TGCAGTGCTAGGGGACAGGGGATGGCTTTCTTT. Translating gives CSARGQGMAFF.

This CDR3 is CASSIAGTENIQYF. As DNA, the CDR3 is TGTGCCAGTAGTATAGCGGGGACAGAAAACATTCAGTACTTC. The chain carries TRBV19 and TRBJ2-4, with TRBD1 identical over 7 bases. V lost 1 base, J lost 5 bases, and 2 bases stayed unmatched. The CDR3 totals 14 residues. Germline CDR1 and CDR2: LNHDA and SQIVND (reference sequence).

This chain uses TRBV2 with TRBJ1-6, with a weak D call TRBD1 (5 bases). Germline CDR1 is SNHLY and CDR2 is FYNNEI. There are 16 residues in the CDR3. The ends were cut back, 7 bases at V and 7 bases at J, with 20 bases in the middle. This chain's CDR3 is CASTWREGKGNSPLHF. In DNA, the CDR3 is TGTGCCAGCACCTGGAGGGAGGGGAAGGGAAATTCACCCCTCCACTTT.

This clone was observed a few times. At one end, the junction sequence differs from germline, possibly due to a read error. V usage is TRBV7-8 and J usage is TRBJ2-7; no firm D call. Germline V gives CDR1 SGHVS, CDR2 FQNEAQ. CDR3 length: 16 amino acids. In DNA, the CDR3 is TGTGCCAGCAGCCATAAATGGGCACAGAATTCCTCCGAGCAGTACTTC. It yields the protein CASSHKWAQNSSEQYF.

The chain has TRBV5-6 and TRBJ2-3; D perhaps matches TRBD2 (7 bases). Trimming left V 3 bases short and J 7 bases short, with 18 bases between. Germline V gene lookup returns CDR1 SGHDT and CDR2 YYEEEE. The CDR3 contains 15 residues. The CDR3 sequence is CASSSPRGRVNTQYF. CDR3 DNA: TGTGCCAGCAGCTCACCTAGGGGGAGGGTGAATACGCAGTATTTT.

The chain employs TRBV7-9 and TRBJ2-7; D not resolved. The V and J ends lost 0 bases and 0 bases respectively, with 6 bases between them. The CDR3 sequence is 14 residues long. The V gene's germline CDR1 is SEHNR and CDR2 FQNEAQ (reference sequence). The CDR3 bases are TGTGCCAGCAGCTTAGCGTCTAGCTCCTACGAGCAGTACTTC. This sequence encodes CASSLASSSYEQYF.

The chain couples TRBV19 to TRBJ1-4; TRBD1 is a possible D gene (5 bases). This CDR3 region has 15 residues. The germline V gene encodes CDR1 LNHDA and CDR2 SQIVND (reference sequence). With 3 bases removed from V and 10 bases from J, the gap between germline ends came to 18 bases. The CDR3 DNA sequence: TGTGCCAGTAGTATGGACGACAGAGAGAAAGGAAAACTGTTTTTT. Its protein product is CASSMDDREKGKLFF.

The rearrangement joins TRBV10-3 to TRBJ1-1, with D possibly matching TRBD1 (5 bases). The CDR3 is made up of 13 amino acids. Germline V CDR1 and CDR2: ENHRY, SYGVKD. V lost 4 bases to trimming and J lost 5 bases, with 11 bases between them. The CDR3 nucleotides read TGTGCCATCAGTGCACAGGTAGAAACTGAAGCTTTCTTT. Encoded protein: CAISAQVETEAFF.

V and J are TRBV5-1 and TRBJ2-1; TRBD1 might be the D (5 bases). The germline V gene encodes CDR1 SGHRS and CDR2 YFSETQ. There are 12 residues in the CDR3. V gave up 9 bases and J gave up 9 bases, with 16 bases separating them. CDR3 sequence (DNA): TGCGCCACCAAAGGGGTGGGGTCTGAGCAGTTCTTC. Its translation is CATKGVGSEQFF.

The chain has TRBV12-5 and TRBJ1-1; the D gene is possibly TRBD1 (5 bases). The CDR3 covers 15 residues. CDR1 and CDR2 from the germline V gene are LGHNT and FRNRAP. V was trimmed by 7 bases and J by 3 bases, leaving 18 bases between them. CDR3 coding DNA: TGTGCTAGTGCCTCCCGCCGGGGGAGGGACACTGAAGCTTTCTTT. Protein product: CASASRRGRDTEAFF.

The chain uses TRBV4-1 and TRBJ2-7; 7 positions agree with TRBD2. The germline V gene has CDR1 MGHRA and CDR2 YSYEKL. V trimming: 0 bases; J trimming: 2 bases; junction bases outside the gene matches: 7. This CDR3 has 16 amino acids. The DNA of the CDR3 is TGCGCCAGCAGCCAAGAAGGGAGGGCTCCCCCCTACGAGCAGTACTTC. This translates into CASSQEGRAPPYEQYF.

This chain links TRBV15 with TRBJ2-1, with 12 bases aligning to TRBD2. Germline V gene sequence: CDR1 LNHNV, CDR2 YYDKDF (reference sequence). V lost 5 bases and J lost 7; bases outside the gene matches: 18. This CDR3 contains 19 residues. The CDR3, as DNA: TGTGCCACCAGCCTGGGGCTAGCGGGGGGGAATTTAATTCGGAATGAGCAGTTCTTC. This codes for CATSLGLAGGNLIRNEQFF.

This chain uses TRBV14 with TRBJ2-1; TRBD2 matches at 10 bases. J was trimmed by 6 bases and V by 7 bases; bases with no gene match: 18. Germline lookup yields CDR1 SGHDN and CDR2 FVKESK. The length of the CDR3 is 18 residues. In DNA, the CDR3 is TGTGCCAGCAACCCACAACCGATTAGCGGGAGGCCGGGCAATGAGCAGTTCTTC. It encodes CASNPQPISGRPGNEQFF.

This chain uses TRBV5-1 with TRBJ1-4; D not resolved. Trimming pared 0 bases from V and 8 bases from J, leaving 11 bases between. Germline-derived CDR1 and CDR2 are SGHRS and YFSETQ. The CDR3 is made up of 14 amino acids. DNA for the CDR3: TGCGCCAGCAGCTTGGTACCTGGCAACGAAAAACTGTTTTTT. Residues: CASSLVPGNEKLFF.

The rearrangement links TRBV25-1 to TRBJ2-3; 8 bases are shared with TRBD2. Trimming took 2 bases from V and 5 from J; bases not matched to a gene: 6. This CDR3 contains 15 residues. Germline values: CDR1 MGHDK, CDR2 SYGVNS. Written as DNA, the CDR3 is TGTGCCAGCAGTGAAAAGCGGGAGTTGTTAGATACGCAGTATTTT. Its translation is CASSEKRELLDTQYF.

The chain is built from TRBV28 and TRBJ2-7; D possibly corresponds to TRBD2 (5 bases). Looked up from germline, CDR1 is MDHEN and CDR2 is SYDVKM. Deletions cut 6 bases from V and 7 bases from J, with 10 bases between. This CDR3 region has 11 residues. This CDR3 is CASSPGLEQYF. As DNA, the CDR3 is TGTGCCAGCAGCCCGGGGTTGGAGCAGTACTTC.